This TCR beta chain was documented in a study of regulatory T cells in long-lasting Graves disease. Overall study results and limits: Persistent disease was associated with favored TRBV28 usage and with favored use of TRBJ1-2 and TRBJ2-5. New patients shared roughly 980 public clonotypes, fewer than the roughly 2,600 shared by persistent patients.

As to this clonotype: Its cognate antigen is unknown.

The CDR3 extends over 15 amino acids. Germline values: CDR1 SGHRS, CDR2 YFSETQ. Trimming took 0 bases from V and 4 from J, leaving 13 bases between them. TCRdb analysed the reads with MiXCR anew, one entry per CDR3 protein. Altogether 800 or so distinct CDR3 sequences are present, roughly 90% being singletons, with the ten largest covering about 26%. RNA isolated from PBMCs was used to make the TCR library. Guidelines of the American Thyroid Association were used to diagnose Graves' disease. As collected, the peripheral blood samples measured 7.5 to 10 milliliters each and went into EDTA tubes. Specimen: peripheral blood mononuclear cells (PBMCs), collected with antithyroid drug treatment, in newly diagnosed or persistent Graves disease (not recorded which). This sequence joins TRBV5-1 and TRBJ1-1, with D hard to call. The TCR originated in a man in his forties with Graves disease. This CDR3 reads CASSLGLSEGTEAFF. The CDR3 nucleotides are TGCGCCAGCAGCTTGGGACTGTCGGAAGGCACTGAAGCTTTCTTT.